These 16 T cell receptor beta chains were sequenced from one sample in a study of CD8 T cells in acute hepatitis C reinfection. Whole-study results and caveats: Overrepresentation in the naive pool did not explain the preferential TRBV04 and TRBV06 usage seen in all groups.

This sample's time point: at least 347 days after estimated infection, following spontaneous clearance. Hepatitis C virus-specific T cells were sequenced directly ex vivo without in vitro expansion. Some clones are missing from TCRdb's copy, which holds only in-frame ones; the method was immunoSEQ multiplex PCR. Counted here are some 1,100 clones, around three fifths occurring once; the ten biggest clones make up under 14%. The specimen was HCV NS3-1073 tetramer-sorted CD8+ T cells from PBMCs, collected at follow-up. All receptors derive from a man aged 35 to 55 who spontaneously cleared hepatitis C infection.

The chain carries TRBV6-9 and TRBJ1-3; D ambiguous. Germline V gene lookup returns CDR1 MNHGY and CDR2 SVAAGI. Between the trimmed V and J ends, which lost 5 bases and 10 bases, there was a span of 15 bases. The CDR3 length is 13 residues. This CDR3 is CASSIYRGDTIYF. The CDR3 DNA reads TGTGCCAGCAGTATTTACCGAGGAGATACCATATATTTT.

This clone was counted a single time. The rearrangement joins TRBV5-3 to TRBJ1-1, with D tentatively TRBD1 (5 bases). TRBV5-3 counts as an open reading frame of uncertain function. V shed 6 bases and J shed 1 base, with 22 bases lying between them. CDR3 size: 17 residues. CDR3 residues: CARTPPRQPVWNTEAFF. As DNA, the CDR3 is TGTGCCAGAACCCCGCCGAGACAGCCCGTCTGGAACACTGAAGCTTTCTTT.

This chain uses TRBV29-1 with TRBJ2-6; possible D gene TRBD1, 6 bases. Germline loops: CDR1 SQVTM, CDR2 ANQGSEA. This CDR3 contains 16 residues. Trimming pared 5 bases from V and 1 base from J, leaving 15 bases between. The CDR3 loop is CSVPGQPASGANVLTF. CDR3 DNA sequence: TGCAGCGTTCCAGGACAGCCCGCATCTGGGGCCAACGTCCTGACTTTC.

This clone was seen a handful of times. The chain recombines TRBV27 with TRBJ2-7; possible D gene TRBD1, 5 bases. Per germline, CDR1 MNHEY and CDR2 SMNVEV (reference sequence). V was trimmed by 0 bases and J by 3 bases, leaving 9 bases between them. CDR3 length: 14 amino acids. CDR3 sequence: CASSLSIQGYEQYF. In DNA, the CDR3 is TGTGCCAGCAGTTTATCGATTCAGGGCTACGAGCAGTACTTC.

The chain recombines TRBV28 with TRBJ1-1, with D tentatively TRBD1 (5 bases). Germline V gives CDR1 MDHEN, CDR2 SYDVKM. There are 12 residues in the CDR3. V was trimmed by 3 bases and J by 4 bases, leaving 6 bases between them. The CDR3 protein is CASSFQGTEAFF. Here the CDR3 DNA reads TGTGCCAGCAGTTTCCAGGGCACTGAAGCTTTCTTT.

The V gene is TRBV4-2, the J gene TRBJ1-1; unclear D gene. The CDR3 runs to 13 residues. V shed 0 bases and J shed 11 bases, with 13 bases lying between them. CDR1 is LGHNA and CDR2 is YNFKEQ in the germline V gene. The CDR3 DNA follows: TGTGCCAGCAGCCAAGAGAAAGGAAATGTGGCTTTCTTT. Translated, it gives CASSQEKGNVAFF.

Comment on this clone: Other nucleotide sequences from this sample produce the same CDR3. The chain carries TRBV4-2 and TRBJ1-1, with no clear D. The CDR3 is 13 residues long. Between the trimmed V and J ends, which lost 0 bases and 2 bases, there was a span of 4 bases. Germline V lookup: CDR1 LGHNA, CDR2 YNFKEQ. CDR3 in amino acids: CASSQEDNTEAFF. The DNA of the CDR3 is TGTGCCAGCAGCCAAGAGGATAACACTGAAGCTTTCTTT.

The CDR3 reads CSVDGTGSYNEQFF. CDR3 nucleotides: TGCAGCGTGGACGGGACAGGGTCCTACAATGAGCAGTTCTTC. The chain joins TRBV29-1 to TRBJ2-1; TRBD1 agrees at 9 bases. Germline trimming cut 6 bases from V and 1 base from J; bases unmatched to any gene: 4. The CDR3 runs to 14 residues. Germline CDR1 and CDR2: SQVTM and ANQGSEA.

The genes are TRBV9 and TRBJ2-7; 9 positions agree with TRBD1. This CDR3 is 15 amino acids long. The V gene's germline CDR1 is SGDLS and CDR2 YYNGEE. After removal of 3 bases from V and 0 bases from J, the junction contained 4 bases not matched to a gene. Here the CDR3 reads CASSGGDRDSYEQYF. The CDR3 coding sequence is TGTGCCAGCAGCGGGGGGGACAGGGACTCCTACGAGCAGTACTTC.

The V call is TRBV4-3, the J call TRBJ2-1; D is possibly TRBD1 or TRBD2 (5 bases each). This CDR3 spans 16 amino acids. Per the germline V gene, CDR1 is LGHNA and CDR2 is YSLEER. V lost 0 bases to trimming and J lost 4 bases, with 13 bases between them. The CDR3 is CASSQDGGQKYNEQFF. DNA for the CDR3: TGCGCCAGCAGCCAAGATGGGGGTCAAAAATACAATGAGCAGTTCTTC.

A few counts support this clone. The chain is built from TRBV4-3 and TRBJ1-1; tentative D call: TRBD1 (5 bases). Germline CDR1 and CDR2: LGHNA and YSLEER. V was shortened by 0 bases and J by 6 bases, with 8 bases between the two germline ends. CDR3 length equals 13 residues. CDR3 protein: CASSQERGAEAFF. The CDR3 DNA sequence: TGCGCCAGCAGCCAAGAACGGGGCGCTGAAGCTTTCTTT.

The chain is built from TRBV29-1 and TRBJ1-1, with D unclear. CDR1 SQVTM and CDR2 ANQGSEA come from the germline V gene. The CDR3 extends over 12 amino acids. Trimming cost V 4 bases and J 1 base, with 7 bases left between them. The CDR3 bases are TGCAGCGTTGTGAGCAGGAACACTGAAGCTTTCTTT. Residues: CSVVSRNTEAFF.

The rearrangement joins TRBV28 to TRBJ1-2; weak D call: TRBD1 (6 bases). V was shortened by 5 bases and J by 7 bases, with 11 bases between the two germline ends. Germline V gene sequence: CDR1 MDHEN, CDR2 SYDVKM. The CDR3 runs 12 residues. The CDR3 DNA is TGTGCCAGCAGTCCGGGGGCTGGTGGCTACACCTTC. This translates into CASSPGAGGYTF.

V gene TRBV2 combines with J gene TRBJ2-2, with 8 bases matching TRBD1. This CDR3 comprises 18 residues. The V segment lost 1 base and the J segment 2 bases; nucleotides outside the gene matches: 9. Germline assignment: CDR1 SNHLY and CDR2 FYNNEI. CDR3 loop: CASSEVPGTGGNTGELFF. The CDR3 DNA is TGTGCCAGCAGTGAAGTTCCCGGGACAGGCGGAAACACCGGGGAGCTGTTTTTT. The full variable domain, its missing parts supplied by reference TRBV2 and TRBJ2-2, is EPEVTQTPSHQVTQMGQEVILRCVPISNHLYFYWYRQILGQKVEFLVSFYNNEISEKSEIFDDQFSVERPDGSNFTLKIRSTKLEDSAMYFCASSEVPGTGGNTGELFFGEGSRLTVL.

This clone ranks as large (0.1 to 1%). This CDR3 is also generated by other DNA sequences in the sample. The CDR3 nucleotides are TGTGCCAGCAGCCAAGAAAGGGGAACTGAAGCTTTCTTT. The encoded protein is CASSQERGTEAFF. The chain has TRBV4-2 and TRBJ1-1; TRBD1 might be the D (5 bases). There are 13 residues in the CDR3. CDR1 is LGHNA, CDR2 YNFKEQ, per germline. The V end lost 0 bases, the J end lost 5 bases, and 7 bases lay between the germline ends.

This clone was counted a few times. V and J are TRBV27 and TRBJ2-2, with D hard to call. In germline, CDR1 is MNHEY, CDR2 SMNVEV (reference sequence). This CDR3 contains 16 residues. V gave up 4 bases and J gave up 1 base, with 13 bases separating them. CDR3 residues: CASSSLNGMNTGELFF. In nucleotides, the CDR3 is TGTGCCAGCAGTTCTCTAAACGGAATGAACACCGGGGAGCTGTTTTTT.